These T cell receptor beta chains were read from a single sample in a study of cytomegalovirus exposure and HLA in healthy donors. Here immunoSEQ multiplex PCR was the method, and the copy in TCRdb shows in-frame clones only, minus some. This table holds over 45,000 clones, around 81% found once. The sample taken for sequencing was PBMCs. These receptors originate from a boy under 18 in good health and CMV-seropositive. Both conserved end residues are part of each CDR3. Fields, in order: V gene, J gene, D gene, clone size, CDR3 protein, CDR3 DNA. A D gene is named only where the DNA matches it firmly. Not all rows give a size; the values are once, few, many and, for expanded clones, a class.

TRBV6-4	TRBJ1-5	-	-	CAGGRGEGNQPQHF	TGTGCCGGGGGGAGGGGGGAAGGCAATCAGCCCCAGCATTTT
TRBV27	TRBJ2-3	TRBD2	few	CASSSWTSVADTQYF	TGTGCCAGCAGTTCCTGGACTAGCGTGGCAGATACGCAGTATTTT
TRBV11-2	TRBJ1-6	-	-	CASSFVENYNSPLHF	TGTGCCAGCAGCTTTGTGGAGAACTATAATTCACCCCTCCACTTT
TRBV25-1	TRBJ2-7	TRBD2	-	CASSELWGGDLEQYF	TGTGCCAGCAGTGAATTATGGGGGGGGGATCTCGAGCAGTACTTC
TRBV6-5	TRBJ1-4	-	once	CAIFKQKAAYEKLFF	TGTGCCATTTTCAAGCAGAAGGCGGCATACGAAAAACTGTTTTTT
TRBV5-4	TRBJ1-2	-	-	CASSSARDVTNYGYTF	TGTGCCAGCAGCTCCGCACGGGATGTTACTAACTATGGCTACACCTTC
TRBV5-1	TRBJ2-1	TRBD1	-	CASTPLSGQGIYNEQFF	TGCGCCAGCACCCCGTTATCGGGACAGGGAATTTACAATGAGCAGTTCTTC
TRBV6-1	TRBJ2-7	TRBD1	-	CASSELGTGGDYEQYF	TGTGCCAGCAGTGAGTTAGGGACAGGGGGGGACTACGAGCAGTACTTC
TRBV5-4	TRBJ2-1	TRBD2	-	CASSADLGGRYNEQFF	TGTGCCAGCAGCGCGGACCTCGGGGGGAGGTACAATGAGCAGTTCTTC
TRBV5-6	TRBJ1-2	-	-	CASSLSKRILYGYTF	TGTGCCAGCAGCCTTTCGAAGAGAATCTTATATGGCTACACCTTC
TRBV9	TRBJ1-4	-	-	CAGSGTDGGEKLFF	TGTGCCGGCAGCGGTACAGATGGTGGTGAAAAACTGTTTTTT
TRBV5-6	TRBJ1-2	-	-	CASSLAGRGGYTF	TGTGCCAGCAGCTTGGCAGGACGGGGGGGCTACACCTTC
TRBV6-1	TRBJ2-1	TRBD1	few	CASSEGTGVSYNEQFF	TGTGCCAGCAGTGAGGGGACAGGGGTTTCCTACAATGAGCAGTTCTTC
TRBV2	TRBJ2-3	-	-	CASSGPEGPDTQYF	TGTGCCAGCAGTGGTCCCGAGGGCCCAGATACGCAGTATTTT
TRBV27	TRBJ2-7	TRBD1	-	CASSPTGRTGYYEQYF	TGTGCCAGCAGTCCCACTGGAAGGACAGGGTACTACGAGCAGTACTTC
TRBV28	TRBJ1-5	-	-	CASRREAINQPQHF	TGTGCCAGCAGAAGAGAGGCAATCAATCAGCCCCAGCATTTT
TRBV27	TRBJ1-4	-	-	CASSAGPGESTEKLFF	TGTGCCAGCAGCGCCGGGCCAGGGGAATCAACTGAAAAACTGTTTTTT
TRBV7-9	TRBJ1-2	TRBD1	few	CASSPTTGVYGYTF	TGTGCCAGCAGCCCTACGACAGGGGTCTATGGCTACACCTTC
TRBV2	TRBJ1-5	-	-	CASSGRGSNQPQHF	TGTGCCAGCAGTGGCAGGGGAAGCAATCAGCCCCAGCATTTT